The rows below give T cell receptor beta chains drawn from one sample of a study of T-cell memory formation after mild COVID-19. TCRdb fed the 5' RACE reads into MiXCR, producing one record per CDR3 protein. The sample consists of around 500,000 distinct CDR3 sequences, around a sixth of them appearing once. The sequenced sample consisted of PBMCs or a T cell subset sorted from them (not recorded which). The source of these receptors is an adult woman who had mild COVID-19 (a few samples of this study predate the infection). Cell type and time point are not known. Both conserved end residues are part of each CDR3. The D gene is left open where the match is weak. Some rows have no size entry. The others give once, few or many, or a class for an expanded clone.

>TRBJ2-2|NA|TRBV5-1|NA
TGCGCCAGCAGCAGAACCGGGACTCCATCCCCCGGGGAGCTGTTTTTT
CASSRTGTPSPGELFF
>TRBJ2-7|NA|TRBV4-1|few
TGCGCCAGCAGCCAAGAGCACAGCTCCTACGAGCAGTACTTC
CASSQEHSSYEQYF
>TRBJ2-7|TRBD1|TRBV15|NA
TGTGCCACCAGCGTCCACAGGGGTTACGAGCAGTACTTC
CATSVHRGYEQYF
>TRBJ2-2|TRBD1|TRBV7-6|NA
TGTGCCAGCAGCTTAGATGACAGGGTCACCGGGGAGCTGTTTTTT
CASSLDDRVTGELFF
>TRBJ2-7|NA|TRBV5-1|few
TGCGCCAGCAGCCGGACTGTGCGTCAGGAGCAGTACTTC
CASSRTVRQEQYF
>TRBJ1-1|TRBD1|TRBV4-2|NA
TGTGCCAGCAGCCAAACCGTACAGGGGGACACTGAAGCTTTCTTT
CASSQTVQGDTEAFF
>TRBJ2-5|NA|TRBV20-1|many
TGCAGTGCTAGAGATGGGGGTAAAGAGACCCAGTACTTC
CSARDGGKETQYF
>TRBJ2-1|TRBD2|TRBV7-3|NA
TGTGCCAGCAGCTTAGTCCCTAGCGGTCCCTACAATGAGCAGTTCTTC
CASSLVPSGPYNEQFF
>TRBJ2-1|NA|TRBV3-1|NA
TGTGCCAGCAGTCATTTGGGTCATCGGTTCTTC
CASSHLGHRFF
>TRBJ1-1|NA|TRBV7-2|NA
TGTGCCAGCAGCTTAGTTAGGGGGGTCCCCGAAGCTTTCTTT
CASSLVRGVPEAFF
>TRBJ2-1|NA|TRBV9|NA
TGTGCCAGCAGCGTAGATCCCCTTAAACTTTATGAGCAGTTCTTC
CASSVDPLKLYEQFF
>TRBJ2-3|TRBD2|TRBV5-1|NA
TGCGCCAGCAGAGAAGGACTAGCGGTTAGCACAGATACGCAGTATTTT
CASREGLAVSTDTQYF
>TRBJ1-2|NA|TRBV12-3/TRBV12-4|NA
TGTGCCAGCAGACGCTCGACGGTGGCTAACTATGGCTACACCTTC
CASRRSTVANYGYTF
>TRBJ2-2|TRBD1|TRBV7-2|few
TGTGCCAGCAGCTCAGCACAGGGGGCGACCGGGGAGCTGTTTTTT
CASSSAQGATGELFF
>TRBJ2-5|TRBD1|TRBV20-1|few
TGCAGTGCTAGGGGGACAGGGGCGGGAGAGACCCAGTACTTC
CSARGTGAGETQYF
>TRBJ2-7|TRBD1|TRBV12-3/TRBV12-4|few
TGTGCCAGCAGTTTCGACAGGGGCCTGTGGAACGAGCAGTACTTC
CASSFDRGLWNEQYF
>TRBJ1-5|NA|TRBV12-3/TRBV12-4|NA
TGTGCCAGCAGTTTTCGGGGTCAAAGCAATCAGCCCCAGCATTTT
CASSFRGQSNQPQHF
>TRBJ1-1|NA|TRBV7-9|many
TGTGCCAGCAGCTCTATAAAGAACACTGAAGCTTTCTTT
CASSSIKNTEAFF